These 31 T cell receptor beta chains were all obtained from the same sample, sequenced in a study of graft-versus-host responses after intestinal transplantation. Plating of about 200,000 CFSE-labeled responder cells was done together with about 200,000 irradiated, violet-dye-labeled stimulator cells. TCRdb keeps only in-frame clones here, not all; method: immunoSEQ multiplex PCR. The data hold about 21,000 clones, with 33% observed a single time. The sample here was alloreactive CD8+ T cells from a mixed lymphocyte reaction culture, taken before intestinal transplant. Subset of the sample: CFSE-low proliferating T cells sorted from roughly 6-day pre-transplant mixed lymphocyte reaction (GvH or HvG direction). Receptors were obtained from a human patient who received an intestinal transplant.

The J gene is TRBJ1-2, the V gene TRBV6-5, with D possibly being TRBD1 (6 bases). Deletions cut 2 bases from V and 8 bases from J, with 18 bases between. The CDR3 runs to 15 residues. CDR1 is MNHEY and CDR2 is SVGAGI in the germline V gene. CDR3 in amino acids: CASSYTWQSGGGYTF. DNA for the CDR3: TGTGCCAGCAGTTACACGTGGCAGAGCGGGGGCGGCTACACCTTC.

This clone was recorded a few times. This likely stems from a read error, as it lies one base from a far larger clone. The CDR3, as DNA: TGTGCCAGCTGCAGAGGGACAGACCAAGGAAATGGCTACACCTTC. This gives the protein CASCRGTDQGNGYTF. The chain has TRBV5-4 and TRBJ1-2; 7 bases fit TRBD1. With V trimmed by 7 bases and J by 6 bases, 15 bases remained unmatched. Germline CDR1 and CDR2: SGHNT and YYREEE (reference sequence). The CDR3 sequence is 15 residues long.

This clone has just a few counts. This chain connects TRBV5-4 to TRBJ1-2; D is uncertain. CDR3 length equals 12 residues. Germline CDR1 SGHNT, CDR2 YYREEE (reference sequence). V gave up 4 bases and J gave up 8 bases, with 12 bases separating them. This chain's CDR3 is CASSQGFLGYTF. The CDR3 coding sequence is TGTGCCAGCAGCCAAGGGTTCCTCGGCTACACCTTC.

Only a few counts were recorded for this clone. Relative to the germline gene, one junction end is altered; a read error may explain this. V usage is TRBV5-1 and J usage is TRBJ2-7; TRBD1 might be the D (6 bases). CDR1 and CDR2 from the germline V gene are SGHRS and YFSETQ. The CDR3 covers 11 residues. The CDR3 DNA reads as TGCGCCAGCAGCTTGGGACAGGACTGGAACTTC. Protein: CASSLGQDWNF.

This clone was detected only a few times. The chain couples TRBV13 to TRBJ1-1, with 11 bases matching TRBD1. Germline trimming cut 4 bases from V and 5 bases from J; bases unmatched to any gene: 3. CDR1 is PRHDT and CDR2 is FYEKMQ in the germline V gene (reference sequence). The CDR3 is made up of 14 amino acids. The chain's CDR3 is CASSSGTGGTEAFF. The CDR3 DNA reads as TGTGCCAGCAGCTCCGGGACAGGGGGTACTGAAGCTTTCTTT.

This clone was counted only a few times. The CDR3: CSVEVGSYNEQFF. DNA for the CDR3: TGCAGCGTTGAGGTGGGCTCCTACAATGAGCAGTTCTTC. The J gene is TRBJ2-1, the V gene TRBV29-1; D call uncertain. The CDR3 length is 13 residues. V lost 3 bases and J 0 bases, leaving 6 bases between the germline ends. CDR1 is SQVTM and CDR2 is ANQGSEA in the germline V gene.

This clone appeared a few times. The CDR3 coding sequence is TGCGCCAGCAGCCAAGTAGAATACAATGAGCAGTTCTTC. This encodes CASSQVEYNEQFF. This chain connects TRBV4-1 to TRBJ2-1; D is undetermined. CDR1 and CDR2 from the germline V gene are MGHRA and YSYEKL. The V gene lost 1 base and the J gene lost 4 bases, with 5 bases spanning the gap. The CDR3 sequence is 13 residues long.

CDR3 coding DNA: TGTGCCACCAGCAGAGATGGGGGGGCAGGTCAGCCCCAGCATTTT. It is translated as CATSRDGGAGQPQHF. The rearrangement links TRBV15 to TRBJ1-5; tentatively, D is TRBD1 (6 bases). There are 15 residues in the CDR3. The germline V gene encodes CDR1 LNHNV and CDR2 YYDKDF (reference sequence). The V gene lost 0 bases and the J gene lost 6 bases, with 12 bases spanning the gap.

The sample holds a few counts of this clone. CDR3 DNA sequence: TGTGCCAGCAGTGAAGTAGGGGGCGACAATGAGCAGTTCTTC. Translating it yields CASSEVGGDNEQFF. This rearrangement joins TRBV6-1 to TRBJ2-1, with 7 nucleotides matching TRBD1. CDR3 length: 14 residues. V trimming: 1 base; J trimming: 5 bases; junction bases outside the gene matches: 2. The germline gives CDR1 MNHNS, CDR2 SASEGT.

The rearrangement joins TRBV27 to TRBJ1-4; maybe TRBD1 (5 bases). V was clipped by 7 bases and J by 7 bases, with 16 bases between them. There are 14 residues in the CDR3. Germline V gene lookup returns CDR1 MNHEY and CDR2 SMNVEV (reference sequence). CDR3 in amino acids: CASTTGGRSEKLFF. The DNA for the CDR3 is TGTGCCAGCACGACCGGGGGGAGAAGTGAAAAACTGTTTTTT.

Sample share makes this clone medium-sized. The genes are TRBV13 and TRBJ2-7, with 11 bases that match TRBD1. This CDR3 is built from 14 residues. Germline assignment: CDR1 PRHDT and CDR2 FYEKMQ (reference sequence). With 1 base clipped from V and 6 bases from J, the junction kept 2 bases outside the gene matches. The CDR3 region is CASSLEDRGPEQYF. In DNA form, the CDR3 reads TGTGCCAGCAGCTTAGAGGACAGGGGGCCCGAGCAGTACTTC.

The chain recombines TRBV15 with TRBJ2-7; TRBD2 aligns across 13 bases. Germline CDR1 LNHNV, CDR2 YYDKDF (reference sequence). The CDR3 totals 19 residues. V was clipped by 2 bases and J by 0 bases; unmatched bases: 10. The CDR3 is CATSRYGLAGVLSSYEQYF. CDR3 nucleotides: TGTGCCACCAGCAGATACGGACTAGCGGGAGTCCTCAGCTCCTACGAGCAGTACTTC.

The chain links TRBV5-5 to TRBJ1-1, with D possibly matching TRBD1 (5 bases). This CDR3 is 15 amino acids long. Germline V gene sequence: CDR1 SGHKS, CDR2 YYEKEE (reference sequence). Trimming took 4 bases from V and 1 from J, leaving 14 bases between them. Written as DNA, the CDR3 is TGTGCCAGCAGCCCAGGACAAGGGACGAACACTGAAGCTTTCTTT. The encoded protein is CASSPGQGTNTEAFF. The entire variable domain, with the rest obtained from reference TRBV5-5 and TRBJ1-1, is as follows: DAGVTQSPTHLIKTRGQQVTLRCSPISGHKSVSWYQQVLGQGPQFIFQYYEKEERGRGNFPDRFSARQFPNYSSELNVNALLLGDSALYLCASSPGQGTNTEAFFGQGTRLTVV.

This clone was found a few times. In DNA form, the CDR3 reads TGCGCCAGCAGCCAGGGACGGATGAACACTGAAGCTTTCTTT. Translation gives CASSQGRMNTEAFF. J is TRBJ1-1 and V is TRBV4-3; TRBD1 is a possible D gene (5 bases). Germline V gene lookup returns CDR1 LGHNA and CDR2 YSLEER. Trimming cost V 3 bases and J 0 bases, with 8 bases left between them. This CDR3 is 14 amino acids long.

The rearrangement uses TRBV15 and TRBJ2-7; no definite D call. V lost 0 bases and J lost 3, with 3 bases in between. The CDR3 is 12 residues long. The germline CDR1 and CDR2 sequences are LNHNV and YYDKDF (reference sequence). The CDR3 loop is CATSRDSYEQYF. CDR3 in DNA: TGTGCCACCAGCAGAGACAGCTACGAGCAGTACTTC.

There are a few counts of this clone. The CDR3 DNA follows: TGTGCCAGCAGCCCGGACGGGGATCCCTACGAGCAGTACTTC. Protein sequence: CASSPDGDPYEQYF. V and J are TRBV28 and TRBJ2-7, with D possibly being TRBD2 (5 bases). This CDR3 has 14 residues. The germline CDR1 and CDR2 sequences are MDHEN and SYDVKM. Trimming removed 6 bases at V and 2 bases at J, with 14 bases between.

This clone is judged medium-sized. The chain joins TRBV6-5 to TRBJ2-7; perhaps TRBD2 as D (6 bases). CDR3 length: 15 residues. Trimming cost V 6 bases and J 6 bases, with 21 bases left between them. Germline V gene lookup returns CDR1 MNHEY and CDR2 SVGAGI. The CDR3 DNA follows: TGTGCCAGCAGCCCCGTTGGGGGGAGTAGGTCCGAGCAGTACTTC. Amino acids: CASSPVGGSRSEQYF.

The genes are TRBV11-2 and TRBJ2-1; unclear D gene. The CDR3 is 13 residues long. V was clipped by 1 base and J by 8 bases, with 9 bases between them. Germline V gene lookup returns CDR1 SGHAT and CDR2 FQNNGV. CDR3 sequence: CASSLVRWHEQFF. CDR3 nucleotide sequence: TGTGCCAGCAGCTTAGTTCGTTGGCATGAGCAGTTCTTC.

Only a few counts were recorded for this clone. The rearrangement uses TRBV30 and TRBJ2-2; the D is unclear. Germline CDR1 is GTSNPN and CDR2 is SVGIG (reference sequence). This CDR3 contains 12 residues. Trimming stripped 4 bases from V and 3 bases from J, with 6 bases between. As DNA, the CDR3 is TGTGCCTGGATCGTTGACACCGGGGAGCTGTTTTTT. Translating gives CAWIVDTGELFF.

This clone ranks as medium-sized. The J gene is TRBJ2-7, the V gene TRBV13; 10 positions match TRBD1. The germline V gene has CDR1 PRHDT and CDR2 FYEKMQ (reference sequence). V was pared by 5 bases and J by 5 bases, with 9 bases of the junction left unmatched. The CDR3 runs 15 residues. Here the CDR3 reads CASSSRDRGSHEQYF. The CDR3 DNA is TGTGCCAGCAGCAGCCGGGACAGGGGTTCCCACGAGCAGTACTTC. Full variable domain (missing parts from reference TRBV13 and TRBJ2-7): AAGVIQSPRHLIKEKRETATLKCYPIPRHDTVYWYQQGPGQDPQFLISFYEKMQSDKGSIPDRFSAQQFSDYHSELNMSSLELGDSALYFCASSSRDRGSHEQYFGPGTRLTVT.

The V and J genes are TRBV11-3 and TRBJ2-1; no clear D gene. From germline, CDR1 is SGHNT and CDR2 YENEEA. V gave up 3 bases and J gave up 7 bases, with 19 bases separating them. This CDR3 has 16 amino acids. In DNA form, the CDR3 reads TGTGCCAGCAGCTTGGGCGAGAACCCCTCTTGGAATGAGCAGTTCTTC. Its protein is CASSLGENPSWNEQFF.

This clone has only a few counts. J is TRBJ2-7 and V is TRBV11-2; the match to TRBD1 covers 7 bases. Germline V gives CDR1 SGHAT, CDR2 FQNNGV. V lost 2 bases to trimming and J lost 2 bases; unmatched junction nucleotides: 3. This CDR3 spans 14 amino acids. The CDR3 DNA reads as TGTGCCAGCAGCTTAAACAGGGGAACCTACGAGCAGTACTTC. Residues: CASSLNRGTYEQYF.

This clone was picked up a small number of times. The rearrangement uses TRBV11-2 and TRBJ2-7, with 7 bases identical to TRBD2. The CDR3 extends over 15 amino acids. The V gene end was trimmed by 0 bases and the J gene end by 4 bases; junction bases not matched to a gene: 6. In germline, CDR1 is SGHAT, CDR2 FQNNGV. CDR3 protein: CASSLEAGAAYEQYF. DNA for the CDR3: TGTGCCAGCAGCTTAGAGGCGGGAGCGGCGTACGAGCAGTACTTC.

The CDR3 sequence: CATPKGDRVLANTIYF. Written as DNA, the CDR3 is TGTGCCACCCCTAAGGGGGACAGGGTGTTGGCAAACACCATATATTTT. V gene TRBV21-1 combines with J gene TRBJ1-3; no DNA check was done on the table's D call, TRBD1. TRBV21-1 is tagged as a pseudogene. The CDR3 is 16 residues long.

In this sample, this clone turned up a few times. V is TRBV19 and J is TRBJ2-1; 12 bases are a match to TRBD2. The CDR3 runs 18 residues. V shed 4 bases, J shed 5 bases, and the junction held 12 bases outside the gene matches. Germline V gene data show CDR1 as LNHDA and CDR2 as SQIVND (reference sequence). The CDR3 nucleotides are TGTGCCAGTAGTAGGGATCTAGTTGGACTAGCGGGGAACAATGAGCAGTTCTTC. Translated: CASSRDLVGLAGNNEQFF.

This clone is medium-sized within its sample. The genes are TRBV5-6 and TRBJ2-7; no firm D call. Trimming took 4 bases from V and 1 from J, leaving 6 bases between them. Per the germline V gene, CDR1 is SGHDT and CDR2 is YYEEEE. This CDR3 contains 12 residues. The CDR3 here is CASSVRSYEQYF. The CDR3 nucleotides read TGTGCCAGCAGCGTAAGGTCCTACGAGCAGTACTTC. Full variable domain (missing parts from reference TRBV5-6 and TRBJ2-7): DAGVTQSPTHLIKTRGQQVTLRCSPKSGHDTVSWYQQALGQGPQFIFQYYEEEERQRGNFPDRFSGHQFPNYSSELNVNALLLGDSALYLCASSVRSYEQYFGPGTRLTVT.

This sequence joins TRBV5-1 and TRBJ2-7, with 12 bases that match TRBD1. Trimming took 5 bases from V and 4 from J; bases not matched to a gene: 4. CDR3 size: 14 residues. The V gene's germline CDR1 is SGHRS and CDR2 YFSETQ. The CDR3 reads CASSPGQGAYEQYF. DNA of the CDR3: TGCGCCAGCAGTCCGGGACAGGGGGCGTACGAGCAGTACTTC. The whole variable domain, filled in from reference TRBV5-1 and TRBJ2-7, reads KAGVTQTPRYLIKTRGQQVTLSCSPISGHRSVSWYQQTPGQGLQFLFEYFSETQRNKGNFPGRFSGRQFSNSRSEMNVSTLELGDSALYLCASSPGQGAYEQYFGPGTRLTVT.

In this sample, this clone turned up a few times. The rearrangement links TRBV4-3 to TRBJ2-1; TRBD1 aligns across 10 bases. From germline, CDR1 is LGHNA and CDR2 YSLEER. V lost 1 base and J lost 9; bases outside the gene matches: 6. The CDR3 has 15 amino acids. The CDR3 loop reads CASSQGQGAFGEQFF. The CDR3 DNA sequence: TGCGCCAGCAGCCAAGGACAGGGGGCATTTGGTGAGCAGTTCTTC.

The chain employs TRBV27 and TRBJ1-4, with a tentative D call TRBD1 (5 bases). Trimming shortened V by 6 bases and J by 8 bases, and 16 bases separated the two germline ends. The CDR3 has 14 residues. The germline V gene has CDR1 MNHEY and CDR2 SMNVEV (reference sequence). The CDR3 protein is CASSPAGTAEKLFF. CDR3 nucleotides: TGTGCCAGCAGCCCAGCCGGGACCGCCGAAAAACTGTTTTTT.

This chain links TRBV6-9 with TRBJ1-2, with D unresolved. Trimming shortened V by 5 bases and J by 6 bases, and 13 bases separated the two germline ends. Germline CDR1 is MNHGY and CDR2 is SVAAGI. The CDR3 consists of 13 residues. CDR3 sequence (DNA): TGTGCCAGCAGTGAGGACCATTTCCATGGCTACACCTTC. It codes for CASSEDHFHGYTF.

This clone has more than one count but fewer than ten. Other DNA sequences in the same sample also yield this CDR3. DNA for the CDR3: TGTGCCAGTAGTCCAGGGACAGGTTCCTACGAGCAGTACTTC. Translated, it gives CASSPGTGSYEQYF. The chain employs TRBV19 and TRBJ2-7; 8 bases match TRBD1. V lost 5 bases and J lost 1; bases outside the gene matches: 4. This CDR3 comprises 14 residues. Germline lookup yields CDR1 LNHDA and CDR2 SQIVND (reference sequence).